The 30 T cell receptor beta chains given below trace back to one sample, sequenced in a study of T cells in women clearing cervical HPV infection. Repertoires were generated with immunoSEQ multiplex PCR, while TCRdb's copy carries only in-frame clones and drops some. The listing records around 23,000 clones. The sequenced sample was blood buffy coat. The source of these receptors is a woman aged 18 to 75 with a cervical HPV16 infection that either progressed to CIN3+ or cleared (not recorded which).

Concerning this clone: The read comes to an end 3 residues before the CDR3 does, leaving the germline J gene to fill in the end. The J gene is TRBJ2-1, the V gene TRBV3-1 (or the pseudogene TRBV3-2); D may match TRBD1 or TRBD2 (5 bases each). In germline, CDR1 is LGHDT, CDR2 YNNKEL (reference sequence). V lost 5 bases and J 4 bases, leaving 15 bases between the germline ends. This CDR3 comprises 15 residues. The DNA read from the CDR3 is TGTGCCAGCAGCTCAGGGAGATGGACATACAATGAG. The encoded protein is CASSSGRWTYNE. The CDR3 in its entirety is CASSSGRWTYNEQFF.

Points on this clone: The missing CDR3 end, 3 residues past where the read stops, is filled in from the germline J gene. The chain has TRBV2 and TRBJ2-7; 9 bases map to TRBD2. Germline-derived CDR1 and CDR2 are SNHLY and FYNNEI. The CDR3 spans 14 residues. Trimming took 4 bases from V and 4 from J; bases not matched to a gene: 5. CDR3 sequence reads: CASSVTSGTYEQYF. CDR3 bases read: TGTGCCAGCAGTGTGACTAGCGGTACTTACGAG.

To note about this clone: The sequenced fragment ends 3 residues before the CDR3 boundary, so the rest is inferred from the germline J gene. This sequence joins TRBV7-6 and TRBJ2-7; weak D call: TRBD1 (6 bases). Per germline, CDR1 SGHVS and CDR2 FNYEAQ. The CDR3 extends over 14 amino acids. Deletions cut 0 bases from V and 6 bases from J, with 12 bases between. CDR3: CASSLATGKGEQYF. The CDR3 bases that were read are TGTGCCAGCAGCTTAGCAACAGGGAAAGGCGAG.

In the case of this clone: The read ends 3 residues early relative to the CDR3; the germline J gene fills the gap. This chain links TRBV18 with TRBJ1-2; D possibly corresponds to TRBD1 (5 bases). Germline assignment: CDR1 KGHSH and CDR2 LQKENI. The CDR3 is 16 residues long. This CDR3 reads CASSPRLLVDTDTYTF. CDR3 bases read: TGTGCCAGCTCACCACGGCTTTTAGTGGACACAGATACC.

A word on this clone: Read data end 3 residues before the CDR3 end; the end is taken from the germline J gene. The genes are TRBV19 and TRBJ1-2; tentative D call: TRBD1 (5 bases). The germline gives CDR1 LNHDA, CDR2 SQIVND (reference sequence). The CDR3 consists of 16 residues. The sequenced part of the CDR3 DNA is TGTGCCAGTACCATGGGAGGGGCGCGGAGGGGAGATACC. It codes for CASTMGGARRGDT. The whole CDR3 sequence is CASTMGGARRGDTYTF.

The CDR3 spells CASSSRDTQYF. The CDR3 DNA, read in part, is TGTGCCAGCAGCTCAAGGGATACG. The rearrangement joins TRBV7-9 to TRBJ2-3, with no clear D. The CDR3 end is not reached by the read, which stops 3 residues before it; the germline J gene fills it in. The CDR3 loop spans 11 amino acids. Trimming cost V 4 bases and J 6 bases, with 5 bases left between them. From germline, CDR1 is SEHNR and CDR2 FQNEAQ (reference sequence).

Notes on this clone: The CDR3 extends 3 residues past the end of the read, so its final part is completed from the germline J gene. V and J are TRBV20-1 and TRBJ2-3, with TRBD1 identical over 8 bases. The CDR3 covers 14 residues. CDR1 and CDR2 (germline): DFQATT, SNEGSKA (reference sequence). V was pared by 0 bases and J by 4 bases, with 3 bases of the junction left unmatched. The covered CDR3 bases are TGCAGTGCTAGAGACGGACAGGGTCCAGATACG. Encoded protein: CSARDGQGPDT. In full, the CDR3 is CSARDGQGPDTQYF.

A word on this clone: The read ends 3 residues shy of where the CDR3 ends; the end is completed using the germline J gene. This chain links TRBV30 with TRBJ1-2, with unresolved D. CDR1 is GTSNPN, CDR2 SVGIG, per germline (reference sequence). The V end lost 7 bases, the J end lost 7 bases, and 4 bases lay between the germline ends. The CDR3 contains 8 residues. This CDR3 is CASRGYTF. CDR3 DNA (partial): TGTGCCTCCCGTGGC.

CDR3 protein: CASSQGGDTQYF. The CDR3 bases that were read are TGTGCCAGTAGTCAGGGAGGGGATACG. The chain links TRBV19 to TRBJ2-3; TRBD2 aligns across 7 bases. The sequence runs out 3 residues before the end of the CDR3; the remainder is reconstructed from the germline J gene. The junction had 2 bases not matched to a gene; V was cut back by 5 bases and J by 6 bases. CDR1 and CDR2 from the germline V gene are LNHDA and SQIVND (reference sequence). This CDR3 spans 12 amino acids. The full variable domain, in which reference TRBV19 and TRBJ2-3 provide the parts outside the CDR3, is DGGITQSPKYLFRKEGQNVTLSCEQNLNHDAMYWYRQDPGQGLRLIYYSQIVNDFQKGDIAEGYSVSREKKESFPLTVTSAQKNPTAFYLCASSQGGDTQYFGPGTRLTVL.

This clone is classed as medium-sized by frequency. The CDR3 end falls 3 residues outside the read, so it is completed with the germline J gene. The rearrangement links TRBV29-1 to TRBJ2-5, with 9 bases that match TRBD2. This CDR3 has 13 residues. The V gene's germline CDR1 is SQVTM and CDR2 ANQGSEA. J lost 4 bases, V lost 6 bases, and 6 bases had no gene match. The CDR3 loop reads CSVLAGDGETQYF. The sequenced CDR3 bases are TGCAGCGTCTTAGCGGGAGACGGAGAGACC.

Comment on this clone: Read coverage stops 3 residues before the CDR3 terminus; the germline J gene supplies the remainder. This chain links TRBV5-1 with TRBJ2-3, with 7 bases matching TRBD2. CDR1 SGHRS and CDR2 YFSETQ come from the germline V gene. The CDR3 consists of 11 residues. CDR3 protein: CATRGGETQYF. CDR3 bases read: TGCGCCACTCGCGGGGGAGAGACG.

Details on this clone: From the germline J gene comes the end of the CDR3, since the read stops 3 residues before it. The chain recombines TRBV6-2 or TRBV6-3 with TRBJ2-2; 12 positions match TRBD2. V shed 6 bases and J 0 bases; nucleotides not matched to a gene: 2. This CDR3 is built from 16 residues. Germline loops: CDR1 MNHEY, CDR2 SVGEGT. The CDR3 spells CASSGTSGSNTGELFF. CDR3 DNA (partial): TGTGCCAGCAGCGGGACTAGCGGGTCGAACACCGGGGAG.

This CDR3 reads CASSDGGASYNEQFF. The part of the CDR3 DNA that was read is TGTGCCAGCAGTGACGGGGGGGCCTCCTACAATGAG. The rearrangement links TRBV6-4 to TRBJ2-1, with D possibly TRBD2 on 7 matching bases. The read ends 3 residues early relative to the CDR3; the germline J gene fills the gap. Trimming left V 2 bases short and J 0 bases short, with 8 bases between. Germline assignment: CDR1 MRHNA and CDR2 SNTAGT. The CDR3 extends over 15 amino acids.

A word on this clone: The DNA ends 3 residues before the CDR3 does, and the rest of the CDR3 is filled in from the germline J gene. The chain has TRBV19 and TRBJ1-6; D is unresolved. The CDR3 runs to 19 residues. Trimming removed 0 bases from V and 0 bases from J, with 15 bases in between. Germline CDR1 reads LNHDA; CDR2 reads SQIVND (reference sequence). The CDR3 loop reads CASSIDRNSQSSYNSPLHF. CDR3 DNA (partial): TGTGCCAGTAGTATAGATCGGAACAGCCAGAGCTCCTATAATTCACCC.

A word on this clone: From the germline J gene comes the end of the CDR3, since the read stops 3 residues before it. This sequence joins TRBV11-3 and TRBJ1-2; TRBD1 matches 7 bases. This CDR3 has 14 residues. CDR1 is SGHNT and CDR2 is YENEEA in the germline V gene. CDR3 bases read: TGTGCCAGCAGCGGATCGACAGGGCATTTAGGC. Encoded protein: CASSGSTGHLG. The full CDR3 protein reads CASSGSTGHLGYTF. Combining the CDR3 with reference TRBV11-3 and TRBJ1-2 gives the whole variable domain EAGVVQSPRYKIIEKKQPVAFWCNPISGHNTLYWYLQNLGQGPELLIRYENEEAVDDSQLPKDRFSAERLKGVDSTLKIQPAELGDSAVYLCASSGSTGHLGYTFGSGTRLTVV.

About this clone itself: The DNA ends 3 residues before the CDR3 does, and the rest of the CDR3 is filled in from the germline J gene. The chain has TRBV7-2 and TRBJ1-5; D perhaps matches TRBD1 (5 bases). CDR1 and CDR2 from the germline V gene are SGHTA and FQGNSA. Trimming stripped 0 bases from V and 7 bases from J, with 13 bases between. The CDR3 is 15 residues long. This CDR3 reads CASSLASAAGQPQHF. Incomplete CDR3 DNA: TGTGCCAGCAGCTTAGCGTCGGCAGCAGGGCAGCCC.

CDR3 DNA (partial): TGTGCCTGGAGTGCCGGGCTAGCGGGACGCCAAGAGACG. This encodes CAWSAGLAGRQET. The entire CDR3 reads CAWSAGLAGRQETQYF. V gene TRBV30 combines with J gene TRBJ2-3; 9 positions match TRBD2. The read finishes 3 residues shy of the CDR3 end, and the germline J gene is used to complete it. CDR3 length: 16 residues. From germline, CDR1 is GTSNPN and CDR2 SVGIG (reference sequence).

About this clone itself: The read gets to within 3 residues of the CDR3 end, and the germline J gene fills in the rest. This chain connects TRBV7-2 to TRBJ2-7, with 7 bases aligning to TRBD1. CDR3 length equals 13 residues. The V gene's germline CDR1 is SGHTA and CDR2 FQGNSA. V lost 6 bases, J lost 2 bases, and 4 bases stayed unmatched. The sequenced CDR3 bases are TGTGCCAGCAGTTCCCAGGGGGCCTACGAG. Translated: CASSSQGAYE. The CDR3, in full, reads CASSSQGAYEQYF.

To note about this clone: The CDR3 end falls 3 residues outside the read, so it is completed with the germline J gene. This chain uses TRBV18 with TRBJ1-2; D might be TRBD1 (5 bases). The CDR3 length is 14 residues. Germline lookup yields CDR1 KGHSH and CDR2 LQKENI. Trimming removed 0 bases at V and 7 bases at J, with 12 bases between. The CDR3 DNA, read in part, is TGTGCCAGCTCACCACCGTCAGGGCCGGTTGGC. It yields the protein CASSPPSGPVG. The whole CDR3 sequence reads CASSPPSGPVGYTF.

Remarks on this clone: From the germline J gene comes the end of the CDR3, since the read stops 3 residues before it. V and J are TRBV27 and TRBJ2-3, with D perhaps matching TRBD1 (6 bases). This CDR3 has 14 residues. CDR1 is MNHEY and CDR2 is SMNVEV in the germline V gene (reference sequence). V lost 2 bases and J 0 bases, leaving 6 bases between the germline ends. CDR3 in amino acids: CASSLGQSTDTQYF. CDR3 DNA, as far as it was read: TGTGCCAGCAGTTTAGGACAGAGCACAGATACG.

About this clone: The CDR3 end is not reached by the read, which stops 3 residues before it; the germline J gene fills it in. The chain links TRBV13 to TRBJ2-2; 8 bases line up with TRBD2. The length of the CDR3 is 15 residues. V shed 5 bases and J 5 bases; nucleotides not matched to a gene: 7. CDR1 PRHDT and CDR2 FYEKMQ come from the germline V gene (reference sequence). The CDR3 loop is CASSTRLARTGELFF. The DNA read from the CDR3 is TGTGCCAGCAGCACCCGACTAGCGCGGACCGGGGAG.

Notes on this clone: The read gets to within 3 residues of the CDR3 end, and the germline J gene fills in the rest. The chain links TRBV20-1 to TRBJ1-5, with TRBD1 matching over 11 bases. The CDR3 spans 17 residues. V trimming: 6 bases; J trimming: 3 bases; junction bases outside the gene matches: 13. Looked up from germline, CDR1 is DFQATT and CDR2 is SNEGSKA (reference sequence). Incomplete CDR3 DNA: TGCAGTGCCTCCCAGCCGGGACAGGGGGTTTTCAATCAGCCC. Residues: CSASQPGQGVFNQP. The full-length CDR3 reads as CSASQPGQGVFNQPQHF.

With respect to this clone: The missing CDR3 end, 3 residues past where the read stops, is filled in from the germline J gene. This sequence joins TRBV11-3 and TRBJ2-3; the D is unclear. CDR1 is SGHNT and CDR2 is YENEEA in the germline V gene. V was cut by 0 bases and J by 2 bases, with 6 bases left in between. CDR3 size: 14 residues. The covered CDR3 bases are TGTGCCAGCAGCTTAGACCCTTACACAGATACG. Residues: CASSLDPYTDT. The complete CDR3 reads CASSLDPYTDTQYF.

Details on this clone: The sequenced fragment ends 3 residues before the CDR3 boundary, so the rest is inferred from the germline J gene. V gene TRBV20-1 combines with J gene TRBJ1-4; 8 bases line up with TRBD1. The CDR3 totals 14 residues. Germline V gene sequence: CDR1 DFQATT, CDR2 SNEGSKA (reference sequence). CDR3: CSASPPTGGSPLFF. The CDR3 bases that were read are TGCAGTGCTAGCCCACCTACAGGGGGGTCACCA.

Regarding this clone: The read falls 3 residues short of the CDR3 end, and the missing part is taken from the germline J gene. The gene calls are TRBV6-2 or TRBV6-3 and TRBJ1-5, with TRBD1 identical over 7 bases. This CDR3 region has 14 residues. V shed 5 bases, J shed 3 bases, and the junction held 4 bases outside the gene matches. The germline CDR1 and CDR2 sequences are MNHEY and SVGEGT. This CDR3 is CASSEGQYNQPQHF. The CDR3 DNA, read in part, is TGTGCCAGCAGTGAGGGACAGTACAATCAGCCC.

In regard to this clone: The CDR3 is cut off 3 residues early in the read; its end comes from the germline J gene. The V gene is TRBV7-9, the J gene TRBJ1-1, with 9 nucleotides matching TRBD1. The CDR3 covers 14 residues. V lost 1 base, J lost 5 bases, and 2 bases stayed unmatched. Germline CDR1 SEHNR, CDR2 FQNEAQ (reference sequence). Incomplete CDR3 DNA: TGTGCCAGCAGCTTAGTACAGGGGGCAACTGAA. Translation: CASSLVQGATE. The full CDR3 protein reads CASSLVQGATEAFF.

Regarding this clone: The CDR3 extends 3 residues past the end of the read, so its final part is completed from the germline J gene. V gene TRBV19 combines with J gene TRBJ1-2, with D perhaps TRBD1 (5 bases). Germline loops: CDR1 LNHDA, CDR2 SQIVND (reference sequence). V was shortened by 5 bases and J by 5 bases, with 9 bases between the two germline ends. The CDR3 contains 12 residues. CDR3 bases read: TGTGCCAGTAGTCGGAGGGGTTATGGC. Its protein is CASSRRGYG. From start to end, the CDR3 is CASSRRGYGYTF.

On this clone itself: The sequenced fragment ends 3 residues before the CDR3 boundary, so the rest is inferred from the germline J gene. This chain connects TRBV7-3 to TRBJ2-3; D call uncertain. This CDR3 is built from 14 residues. Germline CDR1 is SGHTA and CDR2 is FQGTGA. V was shortened by 1 base and J by 2 bases, with 7 bases between the two germline ends. The sequenced part of the CDR3 DNA is TGTGCCAGCAGCTTAAATCCTTCCACAGATACG. It encodes CASSLNPSTDT. The full-length CDR3 reads as CASSLNPSTDTQYF.

Worth noting for this clone: The read comes to an end 3 residues before the CDR3 does, leaving the germline J gene to fill in the end. The chain employs TRBV4-2 and TRBJ2-3; 8 bases align to TRBD2. Germline CDR1 reads LGHNA; CDR2 reads YNFKEQ. CDR3 length: 15 residues. Losses at the gene ends were 1 base for V and 4 bases for J; bases not matched to a gene: 4. The CDR3 spells CASSQAGGEADTQYF. CDR3 DNA (partial): TGTGCCAGCAGCCAAGCGGGGGGGGAGGCAGATACG.

The DNA read from the CDR3 is TGTGCCAGCAGCTCAAGGGGCAACCGGGACAGAGAATTTAACTATGGC. It translates to CASSSRGNRDREFNYG. The whole CDR3 region reads CASSSRGNRDREFNYGYTF. This sequence joins TRBV13 and TRBJ1-2, with 7 bases matching TRBD1. The read ends 3 residues early relative to the CDR3; the germline J gene fills the gap. V lost 4 bases to trimming and J lost 1 base; unmatched junction nucleotides: 18. Germline V gives CDR1 PRHDT, CDR2 FYEKMQ (reference sequence). CDR3 size: 19 residues.